The rows below give T cell receptor beta chains drawn from one sample of a study of OX40 agonist ivuxolimab in advanced cancers. The repertoire was sequenced with immunoSEQ multiplex PCR; TCRdb's copy has only in-frame clones and lacks some. The table includes about 93,000 clones, about 91% detected once. The sequenced sample was CD4+ or CD8+ T cells sorted from blood, obtained in a trial of the OX40 agonist ivuxolimab. These receptors were obtained from an adult with an advanced solid tumor such as melanoma, head and neck, liver or kidney cancer. Both conserved end residues are part of each CDR3. Fields, in order: CDR3 protein, CDR3 DNA, J gene, V gene, clone size, D gene. D genes are given only for firm matches. Clone size, where shown, is once, few, many, or a class for clones that have expanded.

CDR3 protein: CAWASGGAYQPQHF
CDR3 DNA: TGTGCCTGGGCATCGGGGGGGGCCTATCAGCCCCAGCATTTT
J gene: TRBJ1-5
V gene: TRBV30
clone size: few
D gene: NA

CDR3 protein: CASRPPTGSGNTIYF
CDR3 DNA: TGTGCCAGCAGACCCCCAACAGGCTCTGGAAACACCATATATTTT
J gene: TRBJ1-3
V gene: TRBV6-5
clone size: few
D gene: NA

CDR3 protein: CASTGQGGLAKNIQYF
CDR3 DNA: TGTGCCAGCACCGGACAGGGGGGATTAGCCAAAAACATTCAGTACTTC
J gene: TRBJ2-4
V gene: TRBV11-2
clone size: NA
D gene: TRBD1

CDR3 protein: CASSSSSGRDTYEQYF
CDR3 DNA: TGCGCCAGCAGTTCATCTAGCGGGAGGGATACCTACGAGCAGTACTTC
J gene: TRBJ2-7
V gene: TRBV10-2
clone size: NA
D gene: TRBD2

CDR3 protein: CASCLAGGQSYNEQFF
CDR3 DNA: TGTGCCAGCTGTCTAGCGGGGGGGCAATCATACAATGAGCAGTTCTTC
J gene: TRBJ2-1
V gene: TRBV2
clone size: NA
D gene: TRBD2

CDR3 protein: CASSSGLAEYNEQFF
CDR3 DNA: TGCGCCAGCAGCTCGGGACTAGCGGAGTACAATGAGCAGTTCTTC
J gene: TRBJ2-1
V gene: TRBV5-1
clone size: NA
D gene: TRBD2

CDR3 protein: CASSSTGGNSPLHF
CDR3 DNA: TGTGCCAGCAGTTCGACAGGGGGTAATTCACCCCTCCACTTT
J gene: TRBJ1-6
V gene: TRBV6-1
clone size: NA
D gene: TRBD1

CDR3 protein: CASSVDRVKAEAFF
CDR3 DNA: TGTGCCAGCAGCGTAGATAGGGTCAAGGCTGAAGCTTTCTTT
J gene: TRBJ1-1
V gene: TRBV4-2
clone size: NA
D gene: NA

CDR3 protein: CASAAGQSYEQYF
CDR3 DNA: TGCGCCAGCGCCGCTGGACAGAGCTACGAGCAGTACTTC
J gene: TRBJ2-7
V gene: TRBV5-1
clone size: NA
D gene: NA

CDR3 protein: CASSYSYGREGTNEKLFF
CDR3 DNA: TGTGCCAGCAGTTACTCGTATGGTCGAGAGGGTACTAATGAAAAACTGTTTTTT
J gene: TRBJ1-4
V gene: TRBV6-7
clone size: NA
D gene: NA

CDR3 protein: CASSLKREYNEQYF
CDR3 DNA: TGTGCCAGCAGCCTAAAGCGGGAATACAACGAGCAGTACTTC
J gene: TRBJ2-7
V gene: TRBV6-5
clone size: NA
D gene: TRBD2

CDR3 protein: CASSPNLRGPKNIQYF
CDR3 DNA: TGTGCCAGTAGTCCCAATCTGAGGGGGCCAAAAAACATTCAGTACTTC
J gene: TRBJ2-4
V gene: TRBV19
clone size: NA
D gene: TRBD1

CDR3 protein: CAWTPPAGKLFF
CDR3 DNA: TGTGCCTGGACCCCCCCAGCGGGAAAACTGTTTTTT
J gene: TRBJ1-4
V gene: TRBV30
clone size: NA
D gene: NA

CDR3 protein: CASSLMGARDNEQFF
CDR3 DNA: TGCGCCAGCAGTCTGATGGGGGCGCGTGACAATGAGCAGTTCTTC
J gene: TRBJ2-1
V gene: TRBV5-1
clone size: NA
D gene: NA

CDR3 protein: CASSPGTGGDEQYF
CDR3 DNA: TGCGCCAGCAGCCCCGGGACAGGGGGCGACGAGCAGTACTTC
J gene: TRBJ2-7
V gene: TRBV5-1
clone size: NA
D gene: TRBD1

CDR3 protein: CASTKNSGAYNEQFF
CDR3 DNA: TGTGCCAGCACCAAGAATAGCGGGGCTTACAATGAGCAGTTCTTC
J gene: TRBJ2-1
V gene: TRBV9
clone size: NA
D gene: TRBD2

CDR3 protein: CASSIRSGREKNTQYF
CDR3 DNA: TGTGCCAGCAGTATCCGTAGCGGGAGAGAAAAAAATACGCAGTATTTT
J gene: TRBJ2-3
V gene: TRBV27
clone size: NA
D gene: TRBD2

CDR3 protein: CASSILEAGANVLTF
CDR3 DNA: TGTGCCAGTAGTATCCTGGAGGCCGGGGCCAACGTCCTGACTTTC
J gene: TRBJ2-6
V gene: TRBV19
clone size: NA
D gene: NA

CDR3 protein: CAIMDGNYGYTF
CDR3 DNA: TGTGCCATCATGGACGGTAACTATGGCTACACCTTC
J gene: TRBJ1-2
V gene: TRBV10-3
clone size: NA
D gene: NA

CDR3 protein: CASTPPFPGFQETQYF
CDR3 DNA: TGTGCCAGCACTCCACCTTTTCCGGGGTTCCAAGAGACCCAGTACTTC
J gene: TRBJ2-5
V gene: TRBV21-1
clone size: NA
D gene: NA

CDR3 protein: CASSIEWRASTEAFF
CDR3 DNA: TGTGCCAGTAGTATAGAGTGGAGGGCCAGCACTGAAGCTTTCTTT
J gene: TRBJ1-1
V gene: TRBV19
clone size: NA
D gene: NA

CDR3 protein: CASSEGDERTQYF
CDR3 DNA: TGTGCCAGCAGTGAAGGGGACGAACGGACCCAGTACTTC
J gene: TRBJ2-5
V gene: TRBV6-1
clone size: NA
D gene: NA

CDR3 protein: CASSEVASGALNNEQFF
CDR3 DNA: TGCGCCAGCAGTGAGGTGGCTAGCGGGGCCCTTAACAATGAGCAGTTCTTC
J gene: TRBJ2-1
V gene: TRBV10-1
clone size: NA
D gene: TRBD2

CDR3 protein: CASGPEAFF
CDR3 DNA: TGTGCCTCGGGGCCTGAAGCTTTCTTT
J gene: TRBJ1-1
V gene: TRBV6-1
clone size: NA
D gene: NA

CDR3 protein: CASSFGRDRGHF
CDR3 DNA: TGTGCCAGCAGCTTCGGGAGGGATCGGGGGCACTTC
J gene: TRBJ2-5
V gene: TRBV5-6
clone size: NA
D gene: TRBD2

CDR3 protein: CASSPFNLGQALGANEKLFF
CDR3 DNA: TGTGCCAGCTCACCATTTAATTTGGGACAGGCCCTTGGGGCTAATGAAAAACTGTTTTTT
J gene: TRBJ1-4
V gene: TRBV18
clone size: NA
D gene: TRBD1

CDR3 protein: CASVYRGFNSPLHF
CDR3 DNA: TGTGCCAGCGTCTACAGGGGCTTCAATTCACCCCTCCACTTT
J gene: TRBJ1-6
V gene: TRBV6-1
clone size: NA
D gene: TRBD1

CDR3 protein: CSARTGFEQYF
CDR3 DNA: TGCAGTGCACGGACAGGTTTCGAGCAGTACTTC
J gene: TRBJ2-7
V gene: TRBV20-1
clone size: NA
D gene: TRBD1

CDR3 protein: CAWSVAGGTDTQYF
CDR3 DNA: TGTGCCTGGAGTGTGGCAGGGGGCACAGATACGCAGTATTTT
J gene: TRBJ2-3
V gene: TRBV30
clone size: NA
D gene: NA

CDR3 protein: CASSLNSYEQYF
CDR3 DNA: TGTGCCAGCAGCTTGAACTCCTACGAGCAGTACTTC
J gene: TRBJ2-7
V gene: TRBV7-2
clone size: NA
D gene: NA

CDR3 protein: CAWSVPGGGGYTF
CDR3 DNA: TGTGCCTGGAGTGTCCCAGGGGGCGGTGGCTACACCTTC
J gene: TRBJ1-2
V gene: TRBV30
clone size: NA
D gene: TRBD1

CDR3 protein: CSVEASGRGELFF
CDR3 DNA: TGCAGCGTTGAGGCTAGCGGGAGAGGGGAGCTGTTTTTT
J gene: TRBJ2-2
V gene: TRBV29-1
clone size: NA
D gene: TRBD2

CDR3 protein: CASSVRTGGAPQPQHF
CDR3 DNA: TGTGCCAGCAGCGTCCGCACAGGGGGCGCACCTCAGCCCCAGCATTTT
J gene: TRBJ1-5
V gene: TRBV13
clone size: few
D gene: TRBD1

CDR3 protein: CASSYAPRGPAEAFF
CDR3 DNA: TGTGCCAGCAGTTACGCACCCAGGGGGCCCGCTGAAGCTTTCTTT
J gene: TRBJ1-1
V gene: TRBV6-5
clone size: NA
D gene: TRBD1

CDR3 protein: CAWAPGQGVGETQYF
CDR3 DNA: TGTGCCTGGGCTCCGGGACAGGGGGTCGGAGAGACCCAGTACTTC
J gene: TRBJ2-5
V gene: TRBV30
clone size: once
D gene: TRBD1

CDR3 protein: CASSLGSPWANEQFF
CDR3 DNA: TGTGCCAGCAGCTTAGGCTCTCCCTGGGCCAATGAGCAGTTCTTC
J gene: TRBJ2-1
V gene: TRBV7-3
clone size: NA
D gene: NA

CDR3 protein: CASSPAGVGEQYF
CDR3 DNA: TGTGCCAGCTCACCAGCCGGGGTCGGCGAGCAGTACTTC
J gene: TRBJ2-7
V gene: TRBV18
clone size: NA
D gene: NA

CDR3 protein: CASSTAYTGELFF
CDR3 DNA: TGTGCCAGCAGCACTGCATACACCGGGGAGCTGTTTTTT
J gene: TRBJ2-2
V gene: TRBV11-2
clone size: NA
D gene: NA

CDR3 protein: CASSPGTSLTYEQYF
CDR3 DNA: TGTGCCAGCAGCCCCGGGACTAGCCTCACCTACGAGCAGTACTTC
J gene: TRBJ2-7
V gene: TRBV4-2
clone size: NA
D gene: TRBD2

CDR3 protein: CASQEVRGLQETQYF
CDR3 DNA: TGTGCCAGCCAAGAAGTTAGAGGGTTACAAGAGACCCAGTACTTC
J gene: TRBJ2-5
V gene: TRBV27
clone size: NA
D gene: NA

CDR3 protein: CASHSGAGGQRNIQYF
CDR3 DNA: TGTGCCAGCCACTCCGGGGCGGGGGGGCAAAGAAACATTCAGTACTTC
J gene: TRBJ2-4
V gene: TRBV19
clone size: NA
D gene: TRBD2

CDR3 protein: CALSSHTEAFF
CDR3 DNA: TGTGCCCTGAGCAGTCACACTGAAGCTTTCTTT
J gene: TRBJ1-1
V gene: TRBV19
clone size: NA
D gene: NA

CDR3 protein: CASSQDMGAGGLYGYTF
CDR3 DNA: TGCGCCAGCAGCCAAGATATGGGAGCAGGGGGCCTCTATGGCTACACCTTC
J gene: TRBJ1-2
V gene: TRBV4-1
clone size: NA
D gene: TRBD1

CDR3 protein: CASSQVSYEQYF
CDR3 DNA: TGTGCCAGCAGCCAAGTTTCCTACGAGCAGTACTTC
J gene: TRBJ2-7
V gene: TRBV14
clone size: NA
D gene: NA

CDR3 protein: CASSARTDLDTQYF
CDR3 DNA: TGCGCCAGCAGCGCTAGGACGGACTTAGATACGCAGTATTTT
J gene: TRBJ2-3
V gene: TRBV5-1
clone size: NA
D gene: NA

CDR3 protein: CASSTTSGRLDTQYF
CDR3 DNA: TGTGCCAGCTCAACGACTAGCGGGAGATTAGATACGCAGTATTTT
J gene: TRBJ2-3
V gene: TRBV18
clone size: NA
D gene: TRBD2

CDR3 protein: CASGLRGNTGELFF
CDR3 DNA: TGCGCCAGCGGCCTGCGGGGTAACACCGGGGAGCTGTTTTTT
J gene: TRBJ2-2
V gene: TRBV5-1
clone size: NA
D gene: NA

CDR3 protein: CASSKQGSEQPQHF
CDR3 DNA: TGTGCCAGCAGTAAACAGGGTTCGGAACAGCCCCAGCATTTT
J gene: TRBJ1-5
V gene: TRBV6-5
clone size: NA
D gene: NA

CDR3 protein: CASRDPTGLSNQPQHF
CDR3 DNA: TGTGCCAGTAGGGACCCGACAGGGCTAAGTAATCAGCCCCAGCATTTT
J gene: TRBJ1-5
V gene: TRBV19
clone size: NA
D gene: TRBD1

CDR3 protein: CASSQGQGISHEQYF
CDR3 DNA: TGCGCCAGCAGCCAGGGACAGGGAATTTCCCACGAGCAGTACTTC
J gene: TRBJ2-7
V gene: TRBV10-1
clone size: NA
D gene: TRBD1

CDR3 protein: CASSPFAPSIQETQYF
CDR3 DNA: TGTGCCAGCTCCCCCTTCGCCCCTAGCATCCAAGAGACCCAGTACTTC
J gene: TRBJ2-5
V gene: TRBV18
clone size: NA
D gene: NA

CDR3 protein: CAQSRGEGSPLHF
CDR3 DNA: TGTGCCCAGTCTAGGGGGGAAGGTTCACCCCTCCACTTT
J gene: TRBJ1-6
V gene: TRBV2
clone size: NA
D gene: NA

CDR3 protein: CASLILSGNQDTQYF
CDR3 DNA: TGTGCCAGCCTAATCCTATCAGGGAATCAGGATACGCAGTATTTT
J gene: TRBJ2-3
V gene: TRBV21-1
clone size: NA
D gene: NA